The clone carrying this T cell receptor (beta chain) was counted many times. The data derive from a study of identical twins. Each CDR3 protein is one row after TCRdb ran MiXCR on the 5' RACE reads. There are some 630,000 distinct CDR3 sequences in the sample; 7.1% occur only once, and 1.5% to 2% lies in the top ten. The ends were cut back, 1 base at V and 2 bases at J, with 4 bases in the middle. The germline CDR1 and CDR2 sequences are SEHNR and FQNEAQ (reference sequence). The CDR3 length is 13 residues. A further study also used this sample, focusing on yellow fever vaccine responses in identical twins.

Sequenced: PBMCs. The TCR sequence derives from a woman aged 18-35 years in good health. V is TRBV7-9 and J is TRBJ2-3; D ambiguous. Here the CDR3 reads CASSLVTTDTQYF. The CDR3 coding sequence is TGTGCCAGCAGCTTAGTGACCACAGATACGCAGTATTTT. The full variable domain, rest sourced from reference TRBV7-9 and TRBJ2-3, is DTGVSQNPRHKITKRGQNVTFRCDPISEHNRLYWYRQTLGQGPEFLTYFQNEAQLEKSRLLSDRFSAERPKGSFSTLEIQRTEQGDSAMYLCASSLVTTDTQYFGPGTRLTVL.